This TCR beta chain was profiled in a study of T cell responses to AZD1222 COVID-19 vaccine. Regarding the study as a whole: Without day 14 samples, only post-peak T cell repertoires were studied. Researchers report vaccine-associated CD4 TCRs spanning spike, with dominance at 160-218 and 743-854.

Profiling relied on immunoSEQ multiplex PCR, and the TCRdb table lists in-frame clones only, not all of them. In the table there are approximately 140,000 clones, roughly 90% of which are singletons. The germline V gene has CDR1 SGHTA and CDR2 FQGNSA. The CDR3 sequence is 16 residues long. Trimming left V 3 bases short and J 0 bases short, with 12 bases between. Remarks on this clone: The target antigen is unknown.

Sequences were derived from peripheral blood, sampled 28 days after the second AZD1222 dose. The chain is built from TRBV7-2 and TRBJ1-3; D is unresolved. This TCR derives from an adult who received the AZD1222 COVID-19 vaccine. CDR3 sequence (DNA): TGTGCCAGCAGCTTCTCGAGGGCCAGCTCTGGAAACACCATATATTTT. Amino acid sequence: CASSFSRASSGNTIYF.